This TCR beta chain was profiled in a study of T cell changes during pregnancy in multiple sclerosis. V was cut by 2 bases and J by 0 bases, with 12 bases left in between. The CDR3 loop spans 15 amino acids. Germline V gene data show CDR1 as SGHRS and CDR2 as YFSETQ. Profiled with immunoSEQ multiplex PCR; TCRdb holds only in-frame clones, not every one. Here the sample spans about 50,000 clones, 80% to 95% being singletons. The sequence was obtained from a female donor with multiple sclerosis, enrolled in a pregnancy study. The V and J genes are TRBV5-1 and TRBJ2-7; possible D gene TRBD1, 6 bases. This sample comprised CD4+ T cells from peripheral blood mononuclear cells, obtained after pregnancy. In DNA form, the CDR3 reads TGCGCCAGCAGCTTCGGGGCAGGGGACTCCTACGAGCAGTACTTC. It yields the protein CASSFGAGDSYEQYF.